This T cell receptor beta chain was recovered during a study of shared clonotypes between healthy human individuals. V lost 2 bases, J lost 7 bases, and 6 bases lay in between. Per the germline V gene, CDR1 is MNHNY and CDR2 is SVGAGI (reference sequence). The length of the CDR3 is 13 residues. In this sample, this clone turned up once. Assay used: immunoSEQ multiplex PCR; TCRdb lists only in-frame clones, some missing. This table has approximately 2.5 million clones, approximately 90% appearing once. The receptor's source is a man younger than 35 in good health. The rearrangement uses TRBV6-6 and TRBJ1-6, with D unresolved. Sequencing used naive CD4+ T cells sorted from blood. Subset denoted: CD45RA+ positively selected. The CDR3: CASSYRENSPLHF. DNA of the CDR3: TGTGCCAGCAGTTACAGGGAAAATTCACCCCTCCACTTT.